The clone carrying this T cell receptor beta chain was seen at least ten times. The antigen remains unidentified. The data were taken from a study of identical twins. V was cut by 10 bases and J by 0 bases, with 12 bases left in between. The CDR3 spans 13 residues. Germline CDR1 MRHNA, CDR2 SNTAGT. A universal primer site came from template switching; cDNA carried unique molecular identifiers. TCRdb used MiXCR to reprocess the 5' RACE reads, holding one entry per CDR3 protein. The repertoire holds a few hundred thousand distinct CDR3 sequences, with 9.6% as singletons. Whole-study results and caveats: Shared out-of-frame alpha sequences (those common to twins) showed excess low generation probability. Models predicted too little out-of-frame TCR alpha sharing in monozygotic twins.

The same sample was also studied in work on yellow fever vaccine responses in identical twins.

The gene calls are TRBV6-4 and TRBJ1-1; D unresolved. What was sequenced was PBMCs. This TCR was recovered from a woman aged 18-30 years in good health. The CDR3 region is CANNDAMNTEAFF. In DNA, the CDR3 is TGTGCCAACAACGACGCCATGAACACTGAAGCTTTCTTT.